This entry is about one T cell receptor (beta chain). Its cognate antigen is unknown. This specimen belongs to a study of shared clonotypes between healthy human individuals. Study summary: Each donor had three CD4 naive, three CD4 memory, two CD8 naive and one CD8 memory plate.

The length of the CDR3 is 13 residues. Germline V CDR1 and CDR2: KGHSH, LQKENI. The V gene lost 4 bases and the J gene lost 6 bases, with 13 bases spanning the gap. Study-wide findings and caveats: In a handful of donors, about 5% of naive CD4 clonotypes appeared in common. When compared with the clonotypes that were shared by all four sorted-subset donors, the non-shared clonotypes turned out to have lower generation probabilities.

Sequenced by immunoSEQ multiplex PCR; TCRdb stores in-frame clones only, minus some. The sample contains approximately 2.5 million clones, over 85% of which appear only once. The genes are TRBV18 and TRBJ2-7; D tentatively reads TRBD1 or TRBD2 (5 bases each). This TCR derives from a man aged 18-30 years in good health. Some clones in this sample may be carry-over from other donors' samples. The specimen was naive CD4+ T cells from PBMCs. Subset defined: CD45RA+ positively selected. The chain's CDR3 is CASSQGTPSEQYF. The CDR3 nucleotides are TGTGCCAGCTCACAAGGGACCCCCTCCGAGCAGTACTTC.